This is a list of T cell receptor beta chains from one sample in a study of shared clonotypes between healthy human individuals. Profiled with immunoSEQ multiplex PCR; TCRdb holds only in-frame clones, not every one. The data show approximately 2.3 million clones, just over 90% seen once. Input material: naive CD4+ T cells from PBMCs. The source is a man younger than 35 in good health. Some clones in this sample may be carry-over from other donors' samples. Each CDR3 is given with its conserved first and last residue. The order of the fields is V gene, J gene, clone size, D gene, CDR3 protein, CDR3 DNA. A D gene is named only where the DNA matches it firmly. A row's size may be missing; if present it is once, few, many or a size class.

TRBV9	TRBJ2-2	NA	TRBD2	CASQREGELFF	TGTGCCAGCCAGCGGGAAGGGGAGCTGTTTTTT
TRBV19	TRBJ1-1	NA	NA	CASSIPGRYTEAFF	TGTGCCAGTAGTATACCCGGGAGGTACACTGAAGCTTTCTTT
TRBV11-3	TRBJ2-2	NA	NA	CASSLMNRDTGELFF	TGTGCCAGCAGCTTAATGAACAGAGACACCGGGGAGCTGTTTTTT
TRBV5-4	TRBJ2-1	NA	TRBD2	CASSYGLADYNEQFF	TGTGCCAGCAGTTATGGACTAGCGGACTACAATGAGCAGTTCTTC
TRBV28	TRBJ1-5	NA	NA	CASSRGNSNQPQHF	TGTGCCAGCAGTCGGGGGAATAGCAATCAGCCCCAGCATTTT
TRBV29-1	TRBJ2-7	NA	TRBD1	CSVGKGAASYEQYF	TGCAGCGTTGGCAAGGGGGCGGCGTCCTACGAGCAGTACTTC
TRBV2	TRBJ1-5	NA	TRBD1	CACNRGSNQPQHF	TGTGCCTGCAACAGGGGTAGCAATCAGCCCCAGCATTTT
TRBV7-2	TRBJ2-2	NA	NA	CASSSPRGAENTGELFF	TGTGCCAGCAGCTCTCCGAGGGGAGCCGAGAACACCGGGGAGCTGTTTTTT
TRBV28	TRBJ1-1	NA	NA	CASRRGGGGDTEAFF	TGTGCCAGCAGGAGGGGGGGTGGCGGGGACACTGAAGCTTTCTTT
TRBV19	TRBJ1-4	NA	NA	CASSKETHSNEKLFF	TGTGCCAGTAGTAAAGAGACACACTCCAATGAAAAACTGTTTTTT
TRBV7-3	TRBJ2-5	NA	TRBD2	CASSLTSGTGVETQYF	TGTGCCAGCAGCTTGACTAGCGGGACCGGGGTTGAGACCCAGTACTTC
TRBV10-3	TRBJ2-3	NA	TRBD2	CAISESSGRPYF	TGTGCCATCAGTGAATCTAGCGGGAGACCGTATTTT
TRBV30	TRBJ1-2	NA	NA	CAWSPDRNYGYTF	TGTGCCTGGAGTCCCGACAGGAACTATGGCTACACCTTC
TRBV5-1	TRBJ2-7	once	TRBD1	CASSLEGQAGGYEQYF	TGCGCCAGCAGCTTGGAGGGACAGGCTGGGGGTTACGAGCAGTACTTC
TRBV7-6	TRBJ2-5	NA	NA	CASSRTRGETQYF	TGTGCCAGCAGCAGGACCCGAGGGGAGACCCAGTACTTC
TRBV5-1	TRBJ2-7	NA	NA	CASSLVGGAGYEQYF	TGCGCCAGCAGCTTGGTGGGGGGCGCCGGGTACGAGCAGTACTTC
TRBV28	TRBJ1-3	NA	NA	CASSFRPAGNTIYF	TGTGCCAGCAGTTTTCGACCGGCTGGAAACACCATATATTTT
TRBV9	TRBJ1-2	NA	NA	CASSVDSNYGYTF	TGTGCCAGCAGCGTAGACTCTAACTATGGCTACACCTTC
TRBV2	TRBJ2-5	NA	TRBD2	CASSGRGDQETQYF	TGTGCCAGCAGTGGACGGGGGGACCAAGAGACCCAGTACTTC
TRBV2	TRBJ2-7	NA	NA	CASSGAGYEQYF	TGTGCCAGCAGTGGGGCAGGCTACGAGCAGTACTTC
TRBV7-9	TRBJ2-5	once	TRBD2	CASSLGLAGEGQETQYF	TGTGCCAGCAGCTTAGGACTAGCGGGAGAGGGGCAAGAGACCCAGTACTTC
TRBV18	TRBJ2-2	once	NA	CASSSSADTGELFF	TGTGCCAGCTCATCCAGCGCTGATACCGGGGAGCTGTTTTTT
TRBV28	TRBJ1-5	NA	TRBD1	CASTIGQGNQPQHF	TGTGCCAGCACCATAGGACAGGGCAATCAGCCCCAGCATTTT
TRBV30	TRBJ2-1	NA	NA	CAWTPYNEQFF	TGTGCCTGGACACCTTACAATGAGCAGTTCTTC
TRBV7-2	TRBJ2-7	NA	NA	CASSSEGGTGEQYF	TGTGCCAGCAGTTCAGAGGGGGGAACGGGCGAGCAGTACTTC
TRBV14	TRBJ2-1	NA	NA	CASSQGRTDYNEQFF	TGTGCCAGCAGCCAAGGGCGTACAGACTACAATGAGCAGTTCTTC
TRBV19	TRBJ1-4	NA	TRBD1	CASQDRERGNEKLFF	TGTGCCAGTCAGGACAGGGAGAGGGGGAATGAAAAACTGTTTTTT
TRBV30	TRBJ2-3	NA	TRBD2	CAWSAGLAGVQDTQYF	TGTGCCTGGAGTGCCGGACTAGCGGGAGTCCAAGATACGCAGTATTTT
TRBV18	TRBJ1-3	NA	NA	CASSPDRNARNTIYF	TGTGCCAGCTCACCTGACAGGAACGCCCGAAACACCATATATTTT
TRBV11-2	TRBJ2-7	few	NA	CASSNPPSDHEQYF	TGTGCCAGCAGCAACCCCCCTAGCGACCACGAGCAGTACTTC
TRBV6-5	TRBJ1-2	NA	TRBD1	CASSSTTGGGYGYTF	TGTGCCAGCAGTTCGACGACAGGGGGGGGCTATGGCTACACCTTC
TRBV5-1	TRBJ2-6	once	NA	CASSVREGAGRSGANVLTF	TGCGCCAGCAGCGTCCGAGAAGGGGCAGGGCGATCTGGGGCCAACGTCCTGACTTTC
TRBV5-8	TRBJ2-7	NA	TRBD1	CASRSRDRAYEQYF	TGTGCCAGCAGATCTCGGGACAGGGCCTACGAGCAGTACTTC
TRBV7-9	TRBJ2-3	NA	NA	CASSLLRRQGGDTQYF	TGTGCCAGCAGCTTACTTCGCCGACAGGGAGGAGATACGCAGTATTTT
TRBV6-5	TRBJ2-7	NA	NA	CASSRTTTGSYEQYF	TGTGCCAGCAGCCGAACGACGACAGGCTCCTACGAGCAGTACTTC
TRBV2	TRBJ1-3	once	TRBD1	CASSKDRGSSGNTIYF	TGTGCCAGCAGTAAGGACAGGGGTTCTTCTGGAAACACCATATATTTT
TRBV28	TRBJ1-5	NA	NA	CASSSPRGGRQPQHF	TGTGCCAGCAGTTCCCCGAGGGGTGGTCGGCAGCCCCAGCATTTT
TRBV6-5	TRBJ2-5	NA	NA	CASLPTGGVKTQYF	TGTGCCAGTTTACCGACTGGTGGAGTAAAGACCCAGTACTTC
TRBV7-2	TRBJ2-3	NA	TRBD1	CASSLGGTGTTDTQYF	TGTGCCAGCAGCTTAGGGGGGACAGGGACCACAGATACGCAGTATTTT
TRBV6-6	TRBJ2-2	NA	TRBD1	CASIGQGSNTGELFF	TGTGCCAGCATCGGACAGGGTTCGAACACCGGGGAGCTGTTTTTT
TRBV27	TRBJ2-3	NA	NA	CASSQRVTSTDTQYF	TGTGCCAGCAGCCAAAGAGTGACCAGCACAGATACGCAGTATTTT
TRBV28	TRBJ1-2	NA	NA	CASSFNAGFYGYTF	TGTGCCAGCAGTTTCAATGCGGGATTCTATGGCTACACCTTC
TRBV6-1	TRBJ2-7	NA	NA	CASSDERQRIPAYEQYF	TGTGCCAGCAGTGATGAAAGACAGCGAATACCAGCCTACGAGCAGTACTTC